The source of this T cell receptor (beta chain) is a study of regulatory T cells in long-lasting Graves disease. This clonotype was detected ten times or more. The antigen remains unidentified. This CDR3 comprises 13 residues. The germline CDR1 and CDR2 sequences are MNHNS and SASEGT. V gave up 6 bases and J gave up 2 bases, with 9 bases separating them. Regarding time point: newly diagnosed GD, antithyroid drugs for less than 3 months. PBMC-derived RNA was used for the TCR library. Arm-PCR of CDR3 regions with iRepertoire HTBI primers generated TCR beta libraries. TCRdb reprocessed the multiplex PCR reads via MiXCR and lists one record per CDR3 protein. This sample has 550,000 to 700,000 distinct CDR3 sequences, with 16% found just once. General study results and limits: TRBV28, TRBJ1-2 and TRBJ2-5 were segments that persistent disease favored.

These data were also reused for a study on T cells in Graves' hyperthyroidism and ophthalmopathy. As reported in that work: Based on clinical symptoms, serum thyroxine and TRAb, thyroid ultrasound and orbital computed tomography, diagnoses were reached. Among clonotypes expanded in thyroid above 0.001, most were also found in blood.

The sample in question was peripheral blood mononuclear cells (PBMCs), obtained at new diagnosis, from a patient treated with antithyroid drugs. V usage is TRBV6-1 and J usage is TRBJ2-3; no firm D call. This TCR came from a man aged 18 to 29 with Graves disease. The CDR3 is CASSYAPTDTQYF. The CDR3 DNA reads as TGTGCCAGCAGCTACGCCCCCACAGATACGCAGTATTTT.